This entry concerns a single T cell receptor (beta chain). The junction departs from germline at one end; a sequencing error may be responsible. The sample belongs to a study of blood T cell repertoires in COVID-19. As for the study in general: There were acute and convalescent COVID-19 samples, and they came from the United States, Italy and Spain.

Participants spanned ages about 18 to 100 years and resided in fewer than 30 US areas. Authors' analysis steps: Estimation of nucleated cell counts relied on the amplification of reference gene primers. Repertoires were generated with immunoSEQ multiplex PCR, while TCRdb's copy carries only in-frame clones and drops some. V, J and clone size were drawn from that table, and D and trimming were deduced from the DNA. The table records approximately 490,000 clones, about 85% of them present only once. This CDR3 spans 17 amino acids. Looked up from germline, CDR1 is SSHAT and CDR2 is FNYEAQ (reference sequence).

The TCR sequence derives from a woman aged 55-69 years who had recovered from COVID-19. This sequence joins TRBV7-7 and TRBJ2-1; weak D call: TRBD1 (6 bases). Material: PBMCs or T cells enriched from blood (not recorded which). The CDR3 loop reads CASSLAQGLSSYNEQFF. The CDR3 region has the DNA TGTGCTAGCAGCTTAGCGCAGGGGCTTAGCTCCTACAATGAGCAGTTCTTC.